One sample yielded the 10 T cell receptor beta chains listed below, sequenced in a study of T cell changes during pregnancy in multiple sclerosis. Clones were sequenced by immunoSEQ multiplex PCR, and TCRdb holds only the in-frame ones, with some missing. The table lists 56,000 or so clones, 90% of them singletons. This specimen was peripheral blood, taken in the first trimester of pregnancy. These receptors were collected from a female donor in good health, enrolled as a control in a pregnancy study.

This clone was picked up a small number of times. This sequence joins TRBV4-1 and TRBJ1-1, with D unresolved. The CDR3 length is 14 residues. Germline V gene lookup returns CDR1 MGHRA and CDR2 YSYEKL. Trimming left V 0 bases short and J 11 bases short, with 16 bases between. This CDR3 reads CASSQDLGGLRAFF. For the CDR3, the DNA is TGCGCCAGCAGCCAAGATTTGGGAGGCCTGAGGGCTTTCTTT.

This clone was detected only once. The chain is built from TRBV5-8 and TRBJ2-3; D is undetermined. Germline CDR1 is SGHTS and CDR2 is YDEGEE. The CDR3 spans 13 residues. The germline V and J ends were trimmed by 0 bases and 6 bases, with 8 bases remaining between them. CDR3 loop: CASSLEHHDTQYF. DNA of the CDR3: TGTGCCAGCAGCTTGGAGCATCACGATACGCAGTATTTT.

J is TRBJ1-2 and V is TRBV6-5, with 9 bases fitting TRBD1. The germline CDR1 and CDR2 sequences are MNHEY and SVGAGI. V lost 7 bases to trimming and J lost 7 bases; unmatched junction nucleotides: 10. The length of the CDR3 is 14 residues. The CDR3 region has the DNA TGTGCCAGCACAAGAGACAGGGGGACGGTTGGCTACACCTTC. Translating it yields CASTRDRGTVGYTF.

The chain is built from TRBV5-4 and TRBJ2-1; D gene ambiguous. Germline-derived CDR1 and CDR2 are SGHNT and YYREEE (reference sequence). The CDR3 runs to 13 residues. V shed 0 bases and J shed 9 bases, with 10 bases lying between them. The CDR3 coding sequence is TGTGCCAGCAGCTTGGCGGCGACGGGTGAGCAGTTCTTC. Protein: CASSLAATGEQFF.

The genes are TRBV9 and TRBJ2-7, with a weak D call TRBD2 (5 bases). The length of the CDR3 is 14 residues. V lost 10 bases to trimming and J lost 5 bases, with 22 bases between them. Germline V gene sequence: CDR1 SGDLS, CDR2 YYNGEE. The CDR3 protein is CASSPGSLVDEQYF. The DNA for the CDR3 is TGTGCCTCCAGCCCGGGGTCCTTAGTAGACGAGCAGTACTTC.

This CDR3 is CASRWGGEGYTF. CDR3 DNA sequence: TGTGCCAGCAGATGGGGAGGGGAAGGCTACACCTTC. The chain carries TRBV5-4 and TRBJ1-2; a weak D match, TRBD1 (5 bases). The CDR3 extends over 12 amino acids. Germline loops: CDR1 SGHNT, CDR2 YYREEE (reference sequence). V was trimmed by 5 bases and J by 8 bases, leaving 13 bases between them.

The chain uses TRBV2 and TRBJ1-1; TRBD1 matches at 7 bases. Germline CDR1 is SNHLY and CDR2 is FYNNEI. The CDR3 spans 15 residues. V lost 4 bases and J lost 4; bases outside the gene matches: 9. The CDR3 here is CASSVLRGTGTEAFF. CDR3 nucleotides: TGTGCCAGCAGTGTTCTCAGGGGGACGGGCACTGAAGCTTTCTTT.

In this sample, this clone turned up once. The chain uses TRBV4-1 and TRBJ1-1; D is undetermined. Between the trimmed V and J ends, which lost 4 bases and 0 bases, there was a span of 15 bases. The CDR3 is 16 residues long. Germline assignment: CDR1 MGHRA and CDR2 YSYEKL. For the CDR3, the DNA is TGCGCCAGCAGCCTTGGCCGAGGGAGCCTGAACACTGAAGCTTTCTTT. Protein: CASSLGRGSLNTEAFF.

The rearrangement uses TRBV9 and TRBJ1-4; tentatively, D is TRBD1 (6 bases). Trimming took off 0 bases at V and 0 bases at J, with 9 bases between the two ends. The CDR3 contains 16 residues. The V gene's germline CDR1 is SGDLS and CDR2 YYNGEE. The CDR3: CASSVGGGATNEKLFF. DNA for the CDR3: TGTGCCAGCAGCGTAGGAGGGGGTGCAACTAATGAAAAACTGTTTTTT.

The chain joins TRBV30 to TRBJ1-1; TRBD1 aligns across 9 bases. The CDR3 has 13 residues. Looked up from germline, CDR1 is GTSNPN and CDR2 is SVGIG (reference sequence). V was pared by 5 bases and J by 4 bases, with 5 bases of the junction left unmatched. The CDR3 DNA reads TGTGCCTGGGCGGACAGGGGAGGCACTGAAGCTTTCTTT. As protein: CAWADRGGTEAFF. The full variable domain, its missing parts supplied by reference TRBV30 and TRBJ1-1, is SQTIHQWPATLVQPVGSPLSLECTVEGTSNPNLYWYRQAAGRGLQLLFYSVGIGQISSEVPQNLSASRPQDRQFILSSKKLLLSDSGFYLCAWADRGGTEAFFGQGTRLTVV.